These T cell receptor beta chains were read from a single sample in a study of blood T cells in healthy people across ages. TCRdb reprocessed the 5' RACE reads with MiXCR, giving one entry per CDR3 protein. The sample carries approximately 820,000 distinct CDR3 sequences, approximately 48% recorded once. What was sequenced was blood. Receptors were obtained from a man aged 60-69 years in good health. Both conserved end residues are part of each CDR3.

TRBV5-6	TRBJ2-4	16	CASSLTYTEGKNIQYF
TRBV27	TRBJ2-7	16	CASSLRRTAVPYEQYF
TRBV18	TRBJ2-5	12	CASSPGDRAQYF
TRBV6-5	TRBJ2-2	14	CASSYSRSTGELFF
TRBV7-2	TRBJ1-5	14	CASSLRGGGQPQHF
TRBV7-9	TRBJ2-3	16	CASSFFRQASADTQYF
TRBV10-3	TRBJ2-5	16	CAIPGRQGIVRETQYF
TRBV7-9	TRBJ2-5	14	CASGILEKQETQYF
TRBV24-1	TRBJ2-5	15	CATSDKGQGWETQYF
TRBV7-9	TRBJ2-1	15	CASSTLAGVGNEQFF
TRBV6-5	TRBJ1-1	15	CASISSSLGGAEAFF
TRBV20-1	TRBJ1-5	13	CSARGDRQQPQHF
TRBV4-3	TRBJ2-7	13	CASSQDASYEQYF
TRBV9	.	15	CASSVGTGGAYEQYF
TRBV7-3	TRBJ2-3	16	CASSLSHGQGEDTQYF
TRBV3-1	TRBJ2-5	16	CASSQELAGLQETQYF
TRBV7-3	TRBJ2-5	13	CASSERKQETQYF
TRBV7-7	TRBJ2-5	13	CASSSGQGVTQYF
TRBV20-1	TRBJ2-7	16	CSARDRRRQVSYEQYF
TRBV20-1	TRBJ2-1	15	CSARPGSGDYNEQFF
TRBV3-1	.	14	CASSQGRAHETQYF
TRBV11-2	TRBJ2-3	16	CASSPNRGGSTDTQYF
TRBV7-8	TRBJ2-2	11	CASSGLGELFF
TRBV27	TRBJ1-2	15	CASSLSWTGEYGYTF
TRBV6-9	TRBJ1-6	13	CASRQGYNSPLHF
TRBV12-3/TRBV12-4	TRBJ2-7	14	CASSLGGTTYEQYF
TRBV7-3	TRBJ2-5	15	CASSSDPGPQETQYF
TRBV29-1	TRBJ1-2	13	CSALGQGDNGYTF
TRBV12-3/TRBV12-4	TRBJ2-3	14	CASSSAASTDTQYF
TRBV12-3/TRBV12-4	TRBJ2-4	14	CASSFGNDSGEQYF
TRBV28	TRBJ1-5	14	CASSIQGLGQPQHF
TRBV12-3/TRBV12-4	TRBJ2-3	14	CASSLLAGGGRQYF
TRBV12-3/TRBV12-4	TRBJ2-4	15	CASSSRGGLVDIQYF
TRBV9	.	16	CASSPGGARGQETQYF
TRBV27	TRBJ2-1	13	CASRPTGIHEQFF
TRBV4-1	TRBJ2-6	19	CASSQQRAGGVSGANVLTF
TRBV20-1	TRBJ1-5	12	CSAPQGNQPQHF
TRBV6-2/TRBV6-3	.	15	CASRASRRNLYEQYF
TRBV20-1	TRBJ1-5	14	CSAAPTGSNQPQHF
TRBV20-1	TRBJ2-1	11	CSAKSDNEQFF
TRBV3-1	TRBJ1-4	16	CASSPTTGGGWEKLFF
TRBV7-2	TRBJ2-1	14	CASSGGLPAEEQFF
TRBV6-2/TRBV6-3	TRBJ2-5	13	CASRELAVTTQYF
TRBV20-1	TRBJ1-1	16	CSAQPGSTGGNTEAFF
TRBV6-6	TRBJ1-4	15	CASRWTGAFNEKLFF
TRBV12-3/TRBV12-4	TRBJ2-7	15	CASRPGQGVSYEQYF
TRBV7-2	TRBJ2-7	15	CASSEGQGISYEQYF
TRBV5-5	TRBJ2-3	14	CASIERWGADTQYF
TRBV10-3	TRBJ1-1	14	CAISESNRATEAFF
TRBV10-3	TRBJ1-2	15	CAIRGQGDANYGYTF
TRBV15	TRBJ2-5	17	CATSRRKGSGGQETQYF
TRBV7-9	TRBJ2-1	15	CASSLEHSSYNEQFF
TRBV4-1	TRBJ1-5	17	CASSQDPDRGDTQPQHF
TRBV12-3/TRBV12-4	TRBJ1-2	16	CASSYQGGGPHYGYTF